Listed below are T cell receptor beta chains from one sample, sequenced in a study of blood T cell repertoires in COVID-19. The protocol was immunoSEQ multiplex PCR, while the TCRdb copy is restricted to in-frame clones and leaves out a portion. This sample has some 170,000 clones, with roughly 83% found just once. Sequenced input: peripheral blood. The receptors shown here come from a woman at least 80 years old with active or convalescent COVID-19. Both conserved end residues are part of each CDR3. The D gene is left open where the match is weak. Expanded clones are given a class, and other clones once, few, many or no size at all.

>TRBD2|TRBV7-9|TRBJ2-3|few
CASSPGTSGGPRTDTQYF
TGTGCCAGCAGCCCCGGGACTAGCGGGGGACCCCGCACAGATACGCAGTATTTT
>.|TRBV19|TRBJ2-3|.
CASSIGGYTDTQYF
TGTGCCAGTAGTATAGGCGGGTACACAGATACGCAGTATTTT
>.|TRBV7-7|TRBJ2-3|once
CASSLAPTATDTQYF
TGTGCTAGCAGCTTGGCCCCGACAGCCACAGATACGCAGTATTTT
>TRBD1|TRBV7-2|TRBJ1-1|.
CASSQGDVNTEAFF
TGTGCCAGCAGCCAGGGGGACGTGAACACTGAAGCTTTCTTT
>.|TRBV27|TRBJ2-7|.
CASGVPGLISYEQYF
TGTGCCAGCGGGGTACCAGGGTTGATATCCTACGAGCAGTACTTC
>.|TRBV6-5|TRBJ2-2|.
CASSYSLLSGELFF
TGTGCCAGCAGTTACTCTCTACTGTCCGGGGAGCTGTTTTTT
>TRBD1|TRBV12-3/TRBV12-4|TRBJ1-2|.
CASSLQGVYGYTF
TGTGCCAGCAGTCTACAGGGGGTCTATGGCTACACCTTC
>TRBD2|TRBV2|TRBJ2-3|.
CASRPLAGSFRDTQYF
TGTGCCAGCAGACCACTAGCGGGATCGTTCAGGGATACGCAGTATTTT
>TRBD1|TRBV9|TRBJ1-2|.
CASSVGQSPGGYTF
TGTGCCAGCAGCGTGGGACAGTCTCCTGGTGGCTACACCTTC
>TRBD1|TRBV19|TRBJ1-2|once
CASRPTGVGGYTF
TGTGCCAGTAGGCCGACAGGGGTAGGTGGCTACACCTTC
>.|TRBV6-5|TRBJ1-1|.
CASSYAAWGRGTEAFF
TGTGCCAGCAGTTACGCTGCTTGGGGCCGAGGCACTGAAGCTTTCTTT
>.|TRBV6-5|TRBJ2-7|.
CASRPPSLEGYEQYF
TGTGCCAGCAGACCTCCATCCCTCGAGGGCTACGAGCAGTACTTC
>TRBD1|TRBV5-1|TRBJ2-3|.
CASSLIGQGGADTQYF
TGCGCCAGCAGCTTGATAGGACAGGGTGGGGCAGATACGCAGTATTTT
>.|TRBV6-5|TRBJ2-3|.
CASSYGRWGADTQYF
TGTGCCAGCAGTTACGGGCGTTGGGGCGCAGATACGCAGTATTTT
>.|TRBV5-1|TRBJ1-1|.
CASSLSGSEAFF
TGCGCCAGCAGCTTATCCGGGTCAGAAGCTTTCTTT
>.|TRBV29-1|TRBJ1-2|.
CSVVPPGGVGYTF
TGCAGCGTTGTCCCGCCTGGCGGGGTCGGCTACACCTTC
>.|TRBV1|TRBJ1-5|.
CTVREGRDQPQHF
TGCACCGTCCGGGAGGGGCGAGATCAGCCCCAGCATTTT
>.|TRBV6-5|TRBJ2-5|.
CASRGDSRVMETQYF
TGTGCCAGCAGGGGCGACAGCCGGGTGATGGAGACCCAGTACTTC
>.|TRBV5-8|TRBJ1-5|few
CASSPRDSNQPQHF
TGTGCCAGCAGCCCGAGGGATAGCAATCAGCCCCAGCATTTT
>TRBD1|TRBV29-1|TRBJ2-7|.
CSAGQGFNEQYF
TGCAGCGCGGGACAGGGTTTTAACGAGCAGTACTTC
>.|TRBV13|TRBJ2-7|.
CASSLSPSGGREQYF
TGTGCCAGCAGCTTAAGCCCCTCAGGGGGGCGCGAGCAGTACTTC
>.|TRBV15|TRBJ1-3|once
CATSRERGYSGNTIYF
TGTGCCACCAGCAGAGAGCGAGGATACTCTGGAAACACCATATATTTT
>.|TRBV20-1|TRBJ2-7|.
CSAWARYEQYF
TGCAGTGCTTGGGCCAGGTACGAGCAGTACTTC
>TRBD1|TRBV9|TRBJ1-3|.
CASSVGTGGTSGNTIYF
TGTGCCAGCAGCGTAGGGACAGGGGGGACCTCTGGAAACACCATATATTTT
>.|TRBV19|TRBJ2-6|.
CASSTQGAGANVLTF
TGTGCCAGTAGTACTCAAGGGGCTGGGGCCAACGTCCTGACTTTC
>TRBD1|TRBV19|TRBJ2-4|.
CASSHGTGLDIQYF
TGTGCCAGTAGCCACGGGACAGGGCTGGACATTCAGTACTTC